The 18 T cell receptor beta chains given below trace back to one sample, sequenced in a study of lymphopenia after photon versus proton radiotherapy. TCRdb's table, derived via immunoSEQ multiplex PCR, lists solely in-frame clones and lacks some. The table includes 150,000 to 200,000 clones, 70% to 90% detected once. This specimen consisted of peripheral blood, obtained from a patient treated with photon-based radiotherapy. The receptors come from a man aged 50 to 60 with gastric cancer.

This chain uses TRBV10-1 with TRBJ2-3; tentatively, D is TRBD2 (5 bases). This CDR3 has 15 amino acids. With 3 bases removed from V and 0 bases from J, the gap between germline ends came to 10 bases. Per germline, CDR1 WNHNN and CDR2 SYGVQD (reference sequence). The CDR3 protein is CASSDGIDSTDTQYF. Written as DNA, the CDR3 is TGCGCCAGCAGTGACGGGATCGATAGCACAGATACGCAGTATTTT.

CDR3 nucleotide sequence: TGCAGCGTTGGACTAGCGGGAGAGACCCAGTACTTC. This encodes CSVGLAGETQYF. The V gene is TRBV29-1, the J gene TRBJ2-5, with TRBD2 matching over 10 bases. V was pared by 4 bases and J by 4 bases, with 0 bases of the junction left unmatched. The CDR3 length is 12 residues. Germline CDR1 reads SQVTM; CDR2 reads ANQGSEA.

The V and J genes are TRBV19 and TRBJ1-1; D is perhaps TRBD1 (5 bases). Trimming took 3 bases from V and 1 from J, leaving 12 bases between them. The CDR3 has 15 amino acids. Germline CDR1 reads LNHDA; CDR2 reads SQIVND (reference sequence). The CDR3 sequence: CASSIFQGSNTEAFF. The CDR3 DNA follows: TGTGCCAGTAGTATTTTCCAGGGATCGAACACTGAAGCTTTCTTT.

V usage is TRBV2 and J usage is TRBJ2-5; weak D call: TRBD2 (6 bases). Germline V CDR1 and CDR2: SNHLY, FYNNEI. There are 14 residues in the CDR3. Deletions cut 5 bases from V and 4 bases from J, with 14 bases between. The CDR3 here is CASSPTWRAETQYF. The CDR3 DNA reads TGTGCCAGCAGTCCCACTTGGAGGGCAGAGACCCAGTACTTC.

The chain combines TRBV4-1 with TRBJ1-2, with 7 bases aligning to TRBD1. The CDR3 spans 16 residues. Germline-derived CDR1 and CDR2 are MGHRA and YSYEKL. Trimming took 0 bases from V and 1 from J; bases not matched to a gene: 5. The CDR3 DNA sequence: TGCGCCAGCAGCCAAGATCACCAGGGGGTTAACTATGGCTACACCTTC. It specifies CASSQDHQGVNYGYTF.

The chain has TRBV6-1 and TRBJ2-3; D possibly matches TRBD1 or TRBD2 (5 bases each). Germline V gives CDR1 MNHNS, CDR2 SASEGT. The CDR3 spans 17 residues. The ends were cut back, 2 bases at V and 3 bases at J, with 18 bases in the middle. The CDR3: CASSEFQVGRRTDTQYF. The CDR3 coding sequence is TGTGCCAGCAGTGAATTCCAAGTGGGACGTAGGACAGATACGCAGTATTTT.

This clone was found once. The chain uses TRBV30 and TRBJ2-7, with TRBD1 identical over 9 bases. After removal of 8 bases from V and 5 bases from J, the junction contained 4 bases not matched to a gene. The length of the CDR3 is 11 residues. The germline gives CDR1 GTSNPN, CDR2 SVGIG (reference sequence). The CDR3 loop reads CAGQGRHEQYF. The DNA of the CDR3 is TGTGCCGGACAGGGGAGACACGAGCAGTACTTC.

The CDR3 is CAWNRDLSLEQYF. The CDR3 DNA is TGTGCCTGGAACCGGGACTTATCCCTCGAGCAGTACTTC. This rearrangement joins TRBV30 to TRBJ2-7, with D possibly matching TRBD2 (6 bases). The CDR3 sequence is 13 residues long. Trimming pared 4 bases from V and 6 bases from J, leaving 16 bases between. Per the germline V gene, CDR1 is GTSNPN and CDR2 is SVGIG (reference sequence).

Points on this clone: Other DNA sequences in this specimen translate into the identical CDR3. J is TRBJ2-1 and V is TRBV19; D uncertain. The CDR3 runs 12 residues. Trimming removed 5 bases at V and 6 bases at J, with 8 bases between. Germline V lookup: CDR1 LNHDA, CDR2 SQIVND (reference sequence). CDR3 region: CASSASGNEQFF. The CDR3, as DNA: TGTGCCAGTAGTGCGTCGGGCAATGAGCAGTTCTTC. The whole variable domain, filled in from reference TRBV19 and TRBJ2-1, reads DGGITQSPKYLFRKEGQNVTLSCEQNLNHDAMYWYRQDPGQGLRLIYYSQIVNDFQKGDIAEGYSVSREKKESFPLTVTSAQKNPTAFYLCASSASGNEQFFGPGTRLTVL.

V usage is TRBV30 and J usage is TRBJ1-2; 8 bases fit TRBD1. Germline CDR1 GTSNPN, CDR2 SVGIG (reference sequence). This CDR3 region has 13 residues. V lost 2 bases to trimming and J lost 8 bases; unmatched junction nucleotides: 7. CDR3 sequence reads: CAWSRQGMYGYTF. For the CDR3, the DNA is TGTGCCTGGAGTAGACAGGGGATGTACGGCTACACCTTC.

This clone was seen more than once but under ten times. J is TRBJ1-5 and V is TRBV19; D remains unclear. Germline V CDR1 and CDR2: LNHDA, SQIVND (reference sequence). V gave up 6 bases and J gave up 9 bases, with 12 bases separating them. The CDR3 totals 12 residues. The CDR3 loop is CASRLELGPQHF. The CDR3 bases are TGTGCCAGTAGATTGGAGCTGGGGCCCCAGCATTTT.

CDR3 amino acids: CASSVVGSGPYEQYF. The DNA for the CDR3 is TGTGCCAGCAGCGTAGTGGGTAGCGGACCCTACGAGCAGTACTTC. The chain couples TRBV9 to TRBJ2-7, with D possibly TRBD2 on 6 matching bases. V lost 0 bases, J lost 2 bases, and 12 bases lay in between. Looked up from germline, CDR1 is SGDLS and CDR2 is YYNGEE. The CDR3 runs 15 residues. The complete variable domain, with remaining parts taken from reference TRBV9 and TRBJ2-7, reads DSGVTQTPKHLITATGQRVTLRCSPRSGDLSVYWYQQSLDQGLQFLIQYYNGEERAKGNILERFSAQQFPDLHSELNLSSLELGDSALYFCASSVVGSGPYEQYFGPGTRLTVT.

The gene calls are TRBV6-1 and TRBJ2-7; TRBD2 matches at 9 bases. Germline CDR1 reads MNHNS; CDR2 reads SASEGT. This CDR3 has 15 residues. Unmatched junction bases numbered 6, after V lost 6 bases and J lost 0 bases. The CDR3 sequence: CASRREGLSSYEQYF. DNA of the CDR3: TGTGCCAGCAGGCGGGAGGGCCTAAGCTCCTACGAGCAGTACTTC.

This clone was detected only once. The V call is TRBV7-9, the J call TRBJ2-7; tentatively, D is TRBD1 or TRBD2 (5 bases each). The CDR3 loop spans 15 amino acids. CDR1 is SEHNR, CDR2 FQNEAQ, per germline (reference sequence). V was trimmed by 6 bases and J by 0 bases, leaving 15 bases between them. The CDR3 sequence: CASRGTGTGSYEQYF. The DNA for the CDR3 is TGTGCCAGCAGAGGAACCGGGACCGGCTCCTACGAGCAGTACTTC.

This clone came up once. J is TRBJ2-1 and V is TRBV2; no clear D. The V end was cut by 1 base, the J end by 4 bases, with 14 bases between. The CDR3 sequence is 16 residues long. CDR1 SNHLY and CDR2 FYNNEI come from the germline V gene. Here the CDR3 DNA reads TGTGCCAGCAGTGAAGTTTGGGATGGGGATTACAATGAGCAGTTCTTC. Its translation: CASSEVWDGDYNEQFF.

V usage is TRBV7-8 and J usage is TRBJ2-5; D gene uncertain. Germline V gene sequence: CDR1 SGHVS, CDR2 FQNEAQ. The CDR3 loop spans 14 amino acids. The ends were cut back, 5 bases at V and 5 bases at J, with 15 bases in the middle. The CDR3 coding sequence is TGTGCCAGCAGCCACTCGGGTGGGCAGGAGACCCAGTACTTC. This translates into CASSHSGGQETQYF.

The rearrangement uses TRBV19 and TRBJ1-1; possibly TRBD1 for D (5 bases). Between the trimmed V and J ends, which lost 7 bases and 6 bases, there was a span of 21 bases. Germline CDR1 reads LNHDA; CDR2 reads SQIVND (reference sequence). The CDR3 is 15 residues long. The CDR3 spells CASNERGLESPEAFF. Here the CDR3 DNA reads TGTGCCAGTAACGAGAGGGGATTAGAATCCCCTGAAGCTTTCTTT.

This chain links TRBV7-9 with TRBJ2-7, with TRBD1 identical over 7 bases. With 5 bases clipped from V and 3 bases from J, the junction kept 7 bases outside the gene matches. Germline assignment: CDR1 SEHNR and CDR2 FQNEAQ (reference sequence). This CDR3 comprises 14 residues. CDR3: CASSQTGVRYEQYF. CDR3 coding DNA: TGTGCCAGCAGCCAAACAGGGGTGCGCTACGAGCAGTACTTC.